This T cell receptor (beta chain) emerged from a study of T-cell memory formation after mild COVID-19 (dated by TCRdb to about 2021). For context, the study as a whole: TCR sequence clusters from the two donors were largely donor specific. Two young, previously healthy adult volunteers made up the cohort, one male and one female. In two donors, T-cell clones that expanded and contracted after mild COVID-19 were followed by sequencing TCRalpha and TCRbeta repertoires longitudinally.

Ficoll-Paque density gradient centrifugation was the method used to isolate PBMCs. Sequencing instrument: Illumina NovaSeq 6000. TCRalpha and TCRbeta cDNA libraries were built by 5'RACE with constant-segment primers, adding sample barcodes and unique molecular identifiers. RNA was extracted from every sample with Trizol reagent. Library amplification was performed in two PCR steps, and a second sample barcode and Illumina TruSeq adapters were introduced in the second step. Sequencing of the libraries was done on an Illumina NovaSeq, producing 2 x 150 bp paired-end reads. The authors' pipeline ran thus. The reads were demultiplexed and collapsed into UMI-guided consensus sequences using migec v1.2.7. With mixcr v2.1.11, UMI consensuses were aligned to TRA and TRB V and J templates and assembled into clonotypes. Clonotypes were classified as expanded or contracted when called significant by both edgeR and NoisET, with noise models trained on biological replicates. For edgeR calls, a false discovery rate-adjusted p below 0.01 and a log2 fold-change threshold of 1 were applied. As an exploratory analysis of dynamics, max-normalized trajectories of the 1000 most abundant clonotypes were examined with PCA combined with hierarchical clustering. Separately sequenced CD4+ and CD8+ repertoires were used to assign the CD4 or CD8 phenotype of responding clones. Using fastp at Q25 and MiXCR, TCRdb reprocessed the public reads and kept productive beta chains. Duplicate CDR3 protein sequences are folded into a single record with the most common DNA and genes. The V and J calls were not made by the authors but by TCRdb's processing. Counted in this sample were 110,000 to 150,000 distinct CDR3 sequences; about 23% of them appeared once. The leading ten clones occupy approximately 25% of the sample.

The germline V gene gives CDR1 as MGHDK and CDR2 as SYGVNS. V is pared back by 7 bases and J by 5 bases, with 12 bases lying between the germline termini. The CDR3 numbers 12 residues from cysteine through phenylalanine. CDR3 DNA only is kept here, 36 bases in frame from base 1. Notes on this clonotype: It lacks a known antigen. No clone much larger than this one lies a single base away; base qualities are absent.

The investigation overall reported the following: Contracting CD4+ clones turned up mainly in the CM and EM memory subsets, whereas EMRA was where CD8+ clones were enriched. Only a couple of mild cases were covered by the study, and larger cohorts that include severe cases with pre-infection samples were considered necessary. Clones that contracted from day 15 to 85 showed balanced CD4/CD8 phenotypes, whereas a second wave of clones that expanded from day 15 to 37 leaned towards CD4+. Whether the second-wave clones peaking on day 37 were SARS-CoV-2 specific was not confirmed. Some responding clones were detected in pre-infection memory, which suggested that pre-existing cross-reactive memory T cells had joined the SARS-CoV-2 response.

Sequencing was done on a sample of PBMCs or a T cell subset sorted from them (not recorded which). The V and J genes are TRBV25-1 and TRBJ2-7; the D segment could be TRBD2, given 5 matching bases. This TCR was sampled from an adult woman who had mild COVID-19 (a few samples of this study predate the infection). The sample titles of this study are shuffled in the database, so cell type and time point are left out; the donor was told from shared clones. The DNA sequence follows: TGTGCCAGCACCGGTGAGAGGGACGAGCAGTACTTC. Its protein is CASTGERDEQYF.